Below, 24 T cell receptor beta chains from the same sample are listed, as sequenced in a study of blood T cell repertoires in COVID-19. Sequencing was performed with immunoSEQ multiplex PCR; in TCRdb, only in-frame clones are kept and a portion is missing. Of about 71,000 clones in the sample, 75% to 95% were seen once. Sequencing was done on a sample of peripheral blood. Every receptor here comes from a woman between 18 and 29 years old with acute or convalescent COVID-19.

The rearrangement joins TRBV11-2 to TRBJ2-7; possible D gene TRBD1, 6 bases. The V gene lost 2 bases and the J gene lost 3 bases, with 14 bases spanning the gap. Germline V lookup: CDR1 SGHAT, CDR2 FQNNGV. CDR3 length equals 15 residues. CDR3 in DNA: TGTGCCAGCAGCTTAATGGCAGGGGTGAACTACGAGCAGTACTTC. It codes for CASSLMAGVNYEQYF.

This rearrangement joins TRBV5-1 to TRBJ2-1, with 7 bases that match TRBD1. CDR1 SGHRS and CDR2 YFSETQ come from the germline V gene. This CDR3 spans 16 amino acids. Trimming cost V 1 base and J 0 bases; bases outside gene matches: 4. As DNA, the CDR3 is TGCGCCAGCAGCTTGCGACAGGGTACCTCCTACAATGAGCAGTTCTTC. Its protein product is CASSLRQGTSYNEQFF. The full variable domain, its missing parts supplied by reference TRBV5-1 and TRBJ2-1, is KAGVTQTPRYLIKTRGQQVTLSCSPISGHRSVSWYQQTPGQGLQFLFEYFSETQRNKGNFPGRFSGRQFSNSRSEMNVSTLELGDSALYLCASSLRQGTSYNEQFFGPGTRLTVL.

The gene calls are TRBV29-1 and TRBJ2-7, with a tentative D call TRBD1 (5 bases). The CDR3 covers 13 residues. V was pared by 4 bases and J by 4 bases, with 14 bases between. Germline-derived CDR1 and CDR2 are SQVTM and ANQGSEA. The CDR3 DNA reads TGCAGCGTTGGGACACTTTTGGGGTACGAGCAGTACTTC. Protein product: CSVGTLLGYEQYF.

CDR3 sequence reads: CASSLGGQETQYF. Written as DNA, the CDR3 is TGTGCCAGCAGCTTAGGGGGTCAAGAGACCCAGTACTTC. V is TRBV5-8 and J is TRBJ2-5; D is possibly TRBD1 (6 bases). V dropped 2 bases and J dropped 2 bases, with 7 bases sitting between them. Per the germline V gene, CDR1 is SGHTS and CDR2 is YDEGEE. CDR3 size: 13 residues.

The genes are TRBV5-4 and TRBJ2-3; 12 bases are a match to TRBD2. V was pared by 3 bases and J by 1 base, with 3 bases of the junction left unmatched. The CDR3 has 16 residues. Germline V gene data show CDR1 as SGHNT and CDR2 as YYREEE (reference sequence). CDR3 coding DNA: TGTGCCAGCAGCTCCTCTAGCGGGAGGGGCACAGATACGCAGTATTTT. Translation: CASSSSSGRGTDTQYF.

The chain recombines TRBV6-2 or TRBV6-3 with TRBJ2-7; D not resolved. The germline CDR1 and CDR2 sequences are MNHEY and SVGEGT. Trimming pared 3 bases from V and 0 bases from J, leaving 15 bases between. CDR3 length equals 16 residues. The CDR3 DNA sequence: TGTGCCAGCAGTTATTCGGCGGATCTGAACTCCTACGAGCAGTACTTC. It yields the protein CASSYSADLNSYEQYF.

The gene calls are TRBV7-2 and TRBJ1-5, with unresolved D. The CDR3 loop spans 13 amino acids. Germline CDR1 and CDR2: SGHTA and FQGNSA. The ends were cut back, 5 bases at V and 5 bases at J, with 10 bases in the middle. CDR3 sequence: CASSPFVDQPQHF. CDR3 DNA: TGTGCCAGCAGCCCATTTGTTGATCAGCCCCAGCATTTT.

The V and J genes are TRBV6-5 and TRBJ2-5; 7 nucleotides match TRBD1. Losses at the gene ends were 5 bases for V and 3 bases for J; bases not matched to a gene: 3. The CDR3 runs to 13 residues. Germline V gives CDR1 MNHEY, CDR2 SVGAGI. The DNA of the CDR3 is TGTGCCAGCAGTCGGGACAGAAAAGAGACCCAGTACTTC. It specifies CASSRDRKETQYF.

The chain recombines TRBV4-1 with TRBJ1-4, with 9 bases aligning to TRBD1. The J segment lost 7 bases and the V segment lost 0 bases, leaving 6 bases of the junction unmatched. The CDR3 runs to 16 residues. Germline V CDR1 and CDR2: MGHRA, YSYEKL. The DNA for the CDR3 is TGCGCCAGCAGCCAAGAGACAGGGGGACGTCTTGAAAAACTGTTTTTT. Protein: CASSQETGGRLEKLFF.

The V and J genes are TRBV19 and TRBJ2-7; TRBD2 matches at 10 bases. The ends lost 6 bases at V and 4 bases at J; junction bases unmatched: 9. Germline loops: CDR1 LNHDA, CDR2 SQIVND (reference sequence). This CDR3 comprises 15 residues. The CDR3 is CASSPIFSGGYEQYF. CDR3 in DNA: TGTGCCAGTAGCCCCATCTTTAGCGGGGGGTACGAGCAGTACTTC.

The chain uses TRBV20-1 and TRBJ1-2; D remains ambiguous. Trimming stripped 7 bases from V and 6 bases from J, with 6 bases between. This CDR3 is built from 9 residues. Germline lookup yields CDR1 DFQATT and CDR2 SNEGSKA (reference sequence). DNA of the CDR3: TGCAGTGTTGCTAATGGCTACACCTTC. Translating it yields CSVANGYTF.

V and J are TRBV28 and TRBJ1-2, with unresolved D. The CDR3 spans 17 residues. Germline CDR1 MDHEN, CDR2 SYDVKM. V lost 4 bases, J lost 2 bases, and 20 bases lay in between. CDR3 region: CASSSSFVWQSNYGYTF. Here the CDR3 DNA reads TGTGCCAGCAGTTCTTCTTTTGTGTGGCAGTCCAACTATGGCTACACCTTC.

V is TRBV30 and J is TRBJ2-7; D unclear. CDR1 and CDR2 from the germline V gene are GTSNPN and SVGIG (reference sequence). This CDR3 has 16 amino acids. Trimming pared 2 bases from V and 6 bases from J, leaving 23 bases between. The CDR3 here is CAWSTPTGGARSEQYF. The DNA of the CDR3 is TGTGCCTGGAGTACCCCGACGGGTGGAGCTAGAAGCGAGCAGTACTTC.

J is TRBJ1-2 and V is TRBV3-1 (or the pseudogene TRBV3-2), with 7 bases identical to TRBD1. Germline V lookup: CDR1 LGHDT, CDR2 YNNKEL (reference sequence). V lost 4 bases and J lost 0; bases outside the gene matches: 14. The CDR3 is 18 amino acids. In nucleotides, the CDR3 is TGTGCCAGCAGCCCTTATTTCCGACAGGGAGATACTAACTATGGCTACACCTTC. This gives the protein CASSPYFRQGDTNYGYTF.

This clone showed up just once. The V call is TRBV27, the J call TRBJ2-7, with 7 nucleotides matching TRBD2. Trimming at V came to 2 bases and at J to 4 bases, leaving 11 bases not matched to a gene. This CDR3 region has 16 residues. The germline gives CDR1 MNHEY, CDR2 SMNVEV (reference sequence). Here the CDR3 DNA reads TGTGCCAGCAGTTTACGCGGGAGTGCGGTTAGGTACGAGCAGTACTTC. It codes for CASSLRGSAVRYEQYF.

In DNA, the CDR3 is TGTGCCAGCGGCAACTACAGGGGGTTGGGTGAAGCTTTCTTT. This encodes CASGNYRGLGEAFF. This rearrangement joins TRBV7-9 to TRBJ1-1; TRBD1 agrees at 8 bases. CDR1 and CDR2 from the germline V gene are SEHNR and FQNEAQ (reference sequence). CDR3 length: 14 amino acids. The J segment lost 7 bases and the V segment lost 8 bases, leaving 12 bases of the junction unmatched.

The chain carries TRBV15 and TRBJ1-2, with D perhaps matching TRBD1 (6 bases). The CDR3 spans 16 residues. V lost 0 bases and J lost 4, with 15 bases in between. CDR1 is LNHNV and CDR2 is YYDKDF in the germline V gene (reference sequence). The CDR3 protein is CATSREQGVVGYGYTF. The DNA of the CDR3 is TGTGCCACCAGCAGAGAACAGGGCGTAGTTGGCTATGGCTACACCTTC.

The chain uses TRBV27 and TRBJ2-7; D might be TRBD1 (5 bases). Germline V lookup: CDR1 MNHEY, CDR2 SMNVEV (reference sequence). The germline V and J ends were trimmed by 5 bases and 4 bases, with 12 bases remaining between them. The CDR3 contains 13 residues. The CDR3 protein is CASSRDGAYEQYF. CDR3 in DNA: TGTGCCAGCAGTAGGGATGGGGCTTACGAGCAGTACTTC.

V usage is TRBV18 and J usage is TRBJ2-5; the match to TRBD2 covers 8 bases. Germline CDR1 and CDR2: KGHSH and LQKENI. The ends lost 2 bases at V and 1 base at J; junction bases unmatched: 9. The CDR3 runs 17 residues. For the CDR3, the DNA is TGTGCCAGCTCACCAGGCACCGGGGGGGCCGTCCAAGAGACCCAGTACTTC. Its protein is CASSPGTGGAVQETQYF.

CDR3 protein: CASSPLLANSYNEQFF. The DNA of the CDR3 is TGTGCCAGCAGCCCCCTACTAGCAAACTCCTACAATGAGCAGTTCTTC. This chain joins TRBV7-2 and TRBJ2-1; the D gene is possibly TRBD2 (6 bases). The CDR3 loop spans 16 amino acids. V dropped 5 bases and J dropped 0 bases, with 14 bases sitting between them. Germline CDR1 and CDR2: SGHTA and FQGNSA.

This clone was seen just once. The V and J genes are TRBV7-2 and TRBJ2-7; TRBD2 might be the D (5 bases). Between the trimmed V and J ends, which lost 5 bases and 6 bases, there was a span of 17 bases. The CDR3 contains 14 residues. Germline V gene lookup returns CDR1 SGHTA and CDR2 FQGNSA. The CDR3 DNA sequence: TGTGCCAGCAGCCAGTTAGTGTCGGGATCCGAGCAGTACTTC. Its protein is CASSQLVSGSEQYF.

The chain uses TRBV4-1 and TRBJ2-1; 7 bases align to TRBD1. This CDR3 is 16 amino acids long. The V gene's germline CDR1 is MGHRA and CDR2 YSYEKL. V shed 2 bases, J shed 10 bases, and the junction held 14 bases outside the gene matches. The CDR3 reads CASSQPLVKGAAEQFF. The CDR3 nucleotides are TGCGCCAGCAGCCAACCCTTGGTAAAGGGGGCCGCCGAGCAGTTCTTC.

The J gene is TRBJ2-2, the V gene TRBV19; TRBD1 matches 7 bases. The germline CDR1 and CDR2 sequences are LNHDA and SQIVND (reference sequence). The J segment lost 4 bases and the V segment lost 5 bases, leaving 7 bases of the junction unmatched. This CDR3 has 15 amino acids. The DNA for the CDR3 is TGTGCCAGTAGTGCACGGGGACAGATCACCGGGGAGCTGTTTTTT. It is translated as CASSARGQITGELFF.

The genes are TRBV7-2 and TRBJ2-7, with TRBD2 matching over 12 bases. Trimming removed 5 bases from V and 6 bases from J; junction bases left unmatched: 5. CDR1 and CDR2 from the germline V gene are SGHTA and FQGNSA. The CDR3 extends over 14 amino acids. CDR3 DNA: TGTGCCAGCAGCCCGTCTAGCGGGAGGGTCGAGCAGTACTTC. It codes for CASSPSSGRVEQYF.